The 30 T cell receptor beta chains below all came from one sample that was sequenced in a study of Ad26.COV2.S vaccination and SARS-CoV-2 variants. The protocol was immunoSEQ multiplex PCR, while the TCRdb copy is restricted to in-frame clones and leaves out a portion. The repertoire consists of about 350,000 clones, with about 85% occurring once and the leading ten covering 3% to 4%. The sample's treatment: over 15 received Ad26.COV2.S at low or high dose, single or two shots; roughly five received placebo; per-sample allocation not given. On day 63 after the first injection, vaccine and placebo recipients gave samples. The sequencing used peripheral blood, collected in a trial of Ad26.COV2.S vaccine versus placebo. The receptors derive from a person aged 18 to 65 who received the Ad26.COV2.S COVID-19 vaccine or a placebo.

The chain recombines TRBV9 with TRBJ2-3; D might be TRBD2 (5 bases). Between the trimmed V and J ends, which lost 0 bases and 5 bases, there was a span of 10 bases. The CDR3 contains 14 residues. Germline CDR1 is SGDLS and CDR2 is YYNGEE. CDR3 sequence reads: CASSVVGVVDTQYF. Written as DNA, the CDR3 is TGTGCCAGCAGCGTAGTGGGAGTGGTAGATACGCAGTATTTT.

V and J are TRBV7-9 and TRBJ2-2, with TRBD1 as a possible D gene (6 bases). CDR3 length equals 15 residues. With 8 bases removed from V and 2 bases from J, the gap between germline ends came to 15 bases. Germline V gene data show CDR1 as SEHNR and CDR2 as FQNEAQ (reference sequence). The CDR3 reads CASYQGRINTGELFF. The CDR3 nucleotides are TGTGCCAGCTACCAGGGGCGGATTAACACCGGGGAGCTGTTTTTT.

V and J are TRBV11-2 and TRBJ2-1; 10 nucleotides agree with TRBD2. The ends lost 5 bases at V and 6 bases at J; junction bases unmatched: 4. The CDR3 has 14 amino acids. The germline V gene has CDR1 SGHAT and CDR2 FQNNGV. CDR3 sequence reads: CASSQGLASNEQFF. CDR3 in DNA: TGTGCCAGCAGCCAGGGACTAGCGAGCAATGAGCAGTTCTTC.

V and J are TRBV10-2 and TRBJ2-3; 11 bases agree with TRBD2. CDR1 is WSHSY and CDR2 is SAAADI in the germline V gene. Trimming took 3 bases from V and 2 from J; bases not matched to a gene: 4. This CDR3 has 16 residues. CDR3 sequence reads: CASSERTSGPTDTQYF. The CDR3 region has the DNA TGCGCCAGCAGTGAAAGGACTAGCGGGCCCACAGATACGCAGTATTTT.

The CDR3 protein is CASSEAQPGMLHLYGYTF. In DNA, the CDR3 is TGTGCCAGCAGTGAAGCCCAACCCGGGATGCTGCACCTGTATGGCTACACCTTC. The chain joins TRBV2 to TRBJ1-2; D is ambiguous. The CDR3 is 18 amino acids. The V gene lost 0 bases and the J gene lost 5 bases, with 22 bases spanning the gap. Germline V gene lookup returns CDR1 SNHLY and CDR2 FYNNEI.

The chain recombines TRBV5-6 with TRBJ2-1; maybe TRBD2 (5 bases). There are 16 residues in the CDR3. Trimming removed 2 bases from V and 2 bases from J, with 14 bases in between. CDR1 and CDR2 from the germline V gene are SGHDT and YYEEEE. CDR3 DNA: TGTGCCAGCAGCTTAATCAGCCGCGGGCCCTACAATGAGCAGTTCTTC. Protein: CASSLISRGPYNEQFF.

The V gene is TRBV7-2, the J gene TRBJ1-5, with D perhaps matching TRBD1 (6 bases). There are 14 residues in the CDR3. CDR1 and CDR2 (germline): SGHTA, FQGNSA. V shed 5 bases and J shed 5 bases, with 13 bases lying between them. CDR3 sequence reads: CASSPQQGDQPQHF. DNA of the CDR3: TGTGCCAGCAGCCCCCAACAGGGTGATCAGCCCCAGCATTTT. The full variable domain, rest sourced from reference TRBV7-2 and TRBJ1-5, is GAGVSQSPSNKVTEKGKDVELRCDPISGHTALYWYRQSLGQGLEFLIYFQGNSAPDKSGLPSDRFSAERTGGSVSTLTIQRTQQEDSAVYLCASSPQQGDQPQHFGDGTRLSIL.

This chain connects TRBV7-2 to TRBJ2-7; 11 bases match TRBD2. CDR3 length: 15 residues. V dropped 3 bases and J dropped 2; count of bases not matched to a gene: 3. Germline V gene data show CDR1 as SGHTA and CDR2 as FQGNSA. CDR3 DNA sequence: TGTGCCAGCAGCTTTCTAGCGGGGGGCCCCTACGAGCAGTACTTC. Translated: CASSFLAGGPYEQYF.

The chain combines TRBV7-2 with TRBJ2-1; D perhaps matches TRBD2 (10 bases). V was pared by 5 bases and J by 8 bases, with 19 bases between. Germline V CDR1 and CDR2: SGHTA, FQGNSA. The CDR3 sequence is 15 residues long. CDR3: CASSHRGLAGDEQFF. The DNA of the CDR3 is TGTGCCAGCAGCCACAGGGGGCTAGCGGGAGATGAGCAGTTCTTC.

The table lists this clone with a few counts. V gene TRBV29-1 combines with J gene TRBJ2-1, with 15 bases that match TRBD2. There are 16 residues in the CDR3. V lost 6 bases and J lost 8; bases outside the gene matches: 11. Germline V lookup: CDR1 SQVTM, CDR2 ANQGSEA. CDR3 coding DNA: TGCAGCGTCCGCGGGACTAGCGGGAGGCCCGGGGATGAGCAGTTCTTC. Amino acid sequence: CSVRGTSGRPGDEQFF.

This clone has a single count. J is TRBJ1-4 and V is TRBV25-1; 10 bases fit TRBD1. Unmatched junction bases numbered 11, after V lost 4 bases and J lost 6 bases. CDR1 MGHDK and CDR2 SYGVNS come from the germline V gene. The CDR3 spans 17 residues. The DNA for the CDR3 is TGTGCCAGCAGTGTGGGGACAGGGGAATTGATGGATGAAAAACTGTTTTTT. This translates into CASSVGTGELMDEKLFF.

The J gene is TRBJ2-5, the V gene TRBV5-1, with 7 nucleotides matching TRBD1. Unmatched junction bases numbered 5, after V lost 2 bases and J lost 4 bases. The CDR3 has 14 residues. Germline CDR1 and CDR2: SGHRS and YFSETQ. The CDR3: CASSLRQGRETQYF. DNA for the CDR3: TGCGCCAGCAGCTTACGACAGGGACGAGAGACCCAGTACTTC.

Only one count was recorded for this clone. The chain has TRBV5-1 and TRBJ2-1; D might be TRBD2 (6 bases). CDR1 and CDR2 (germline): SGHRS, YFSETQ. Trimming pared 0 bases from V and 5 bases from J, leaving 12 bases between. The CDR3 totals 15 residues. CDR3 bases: TGCGCCAGCAGCTTGGTTCGGGGGATGAACAATGAGCAGTTCTTC. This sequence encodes CASSLVRGMNNEQFF.

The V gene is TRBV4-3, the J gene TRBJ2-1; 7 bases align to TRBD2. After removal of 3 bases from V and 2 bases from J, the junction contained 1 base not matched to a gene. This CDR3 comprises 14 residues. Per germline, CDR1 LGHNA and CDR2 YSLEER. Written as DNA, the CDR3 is TGCGCCAGCAGCCACGGACTAGCCTACAATGAGCAGTTCTTC. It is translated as CASSHGLAYNEQFF.

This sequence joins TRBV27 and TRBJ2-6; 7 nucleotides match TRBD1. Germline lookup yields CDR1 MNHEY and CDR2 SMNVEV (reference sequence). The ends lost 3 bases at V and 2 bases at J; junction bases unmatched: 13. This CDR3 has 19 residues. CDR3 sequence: CASSFGNRKRGPGANVLTF. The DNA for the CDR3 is TGTGCCAGCAGTTTTGGAAACCGAAAGAGGGGGCCTGGGGCCAACGTCCTGACTTTC.

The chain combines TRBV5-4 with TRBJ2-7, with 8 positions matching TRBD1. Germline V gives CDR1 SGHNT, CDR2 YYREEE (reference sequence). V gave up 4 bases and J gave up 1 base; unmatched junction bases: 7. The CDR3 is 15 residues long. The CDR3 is CASSPGQGSSYEQYF. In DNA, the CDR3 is TGTGCCAGCAGCCCAGGACAGGGTTCTTCCTACGAGCAGTACTTC.

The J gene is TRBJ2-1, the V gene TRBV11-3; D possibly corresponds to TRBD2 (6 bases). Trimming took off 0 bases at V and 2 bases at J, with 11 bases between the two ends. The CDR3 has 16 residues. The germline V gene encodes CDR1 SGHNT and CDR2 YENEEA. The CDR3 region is CASSLDRRGAYNEQFF. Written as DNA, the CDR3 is TGTGCCAGCAGCTTAGATCGGCGGGGAGCCTACAATGAGCAGTTCTTC. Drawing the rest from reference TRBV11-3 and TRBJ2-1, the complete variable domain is EAGVVQSPRYKIIEKKQPVAFWCNPISGHNTLYWYLQNLGQGPELLIRYENEEAVDDSQLPKDRFSAERLKGVDSTLKIQPAELGDSAVYLCASSLDRRGAYNEQFFGPGTRLTVL.

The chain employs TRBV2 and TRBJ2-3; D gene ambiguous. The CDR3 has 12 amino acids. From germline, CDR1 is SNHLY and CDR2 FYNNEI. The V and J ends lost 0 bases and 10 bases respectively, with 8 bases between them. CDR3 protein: CASSEARVAQYF. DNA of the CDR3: TGTGCCAGCAGTGAAGCCCGTGTGGCGCAGTATTTT. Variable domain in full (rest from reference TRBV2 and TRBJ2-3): EPEVTQTPSHQVTQMGQEVILRCVPISNHLYFYWYRQILGQKVEFLVSFYNNEISEKSEIFDDQFSVERPDGSNFTLKIRSTKLEDSAMYFCASSEARVAQYFGPGTRLTVL.

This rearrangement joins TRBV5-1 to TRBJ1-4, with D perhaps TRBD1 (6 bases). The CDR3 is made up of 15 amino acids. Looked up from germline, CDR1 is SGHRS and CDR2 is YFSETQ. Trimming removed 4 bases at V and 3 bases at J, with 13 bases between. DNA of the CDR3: TGCGCCAGCAGCCCAGGACAGCGAGCTAATGAAAAACTGTTTTTT. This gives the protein CASSPGQRANEKLFF. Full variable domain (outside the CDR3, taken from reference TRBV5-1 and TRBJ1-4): KAGVTQTPRYLIKTRGQQVTLSCSPISGHRSVSWYQQTPGQGLQFLFEYFSETQRNKGNFPGRFSGRQFSNSRSEMNVSTLELGDSALYLCASSPGQRANEKLFFGSGTQLSVL.

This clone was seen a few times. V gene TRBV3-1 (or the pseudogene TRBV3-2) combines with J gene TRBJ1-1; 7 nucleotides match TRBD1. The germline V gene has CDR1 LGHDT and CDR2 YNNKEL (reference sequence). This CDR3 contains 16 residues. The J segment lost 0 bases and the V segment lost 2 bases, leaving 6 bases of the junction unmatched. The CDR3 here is CASSQRGPEMNTEAFF. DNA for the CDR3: TGTGCCAGCAGCCAAAGGGGGCCGGAGATGAACACTGAAGCTTTCTTT.

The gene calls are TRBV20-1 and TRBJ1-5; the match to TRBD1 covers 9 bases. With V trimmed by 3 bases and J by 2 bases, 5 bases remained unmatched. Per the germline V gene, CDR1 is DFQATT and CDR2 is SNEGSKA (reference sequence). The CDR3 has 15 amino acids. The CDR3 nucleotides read TGCAGTGCTAGTGCCTGGACAGGGGGCAATCAGCCCCAGCATTTT. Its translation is CSASAWTGGNQPQHF.

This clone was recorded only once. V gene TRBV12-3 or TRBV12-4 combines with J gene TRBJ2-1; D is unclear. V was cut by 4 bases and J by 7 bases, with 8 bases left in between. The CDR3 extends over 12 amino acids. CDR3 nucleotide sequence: TGTGCCAGCAGTTCGGTTTGGAATGAGCAGTTCTTC. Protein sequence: CASSSVWNEQFF.

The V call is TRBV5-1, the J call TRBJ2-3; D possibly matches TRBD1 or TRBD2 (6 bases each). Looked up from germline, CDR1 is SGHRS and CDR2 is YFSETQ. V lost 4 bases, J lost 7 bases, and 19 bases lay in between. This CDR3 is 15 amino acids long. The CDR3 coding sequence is TGCGCCAGCAGCACCGTAGGGGGGTATTTGAATACGCAGTATTTT. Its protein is CASSTVGGYLNTQYF.

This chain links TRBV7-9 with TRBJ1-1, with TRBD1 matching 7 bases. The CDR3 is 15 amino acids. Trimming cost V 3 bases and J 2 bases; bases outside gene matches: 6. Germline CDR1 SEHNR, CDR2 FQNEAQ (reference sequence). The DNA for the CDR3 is TGTGCCAGCAGCTTTTACAGGGGTCCTAACACTGAAGCTTTCTTT. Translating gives CASSFYRGPNTEAFF.

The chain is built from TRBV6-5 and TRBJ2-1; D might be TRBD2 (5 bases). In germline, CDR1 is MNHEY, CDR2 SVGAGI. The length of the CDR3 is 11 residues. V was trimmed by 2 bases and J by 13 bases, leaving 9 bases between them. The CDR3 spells CASSYERRQFF. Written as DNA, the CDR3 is TGTGCCAGCAGTTACGAGCGGAGACAGTTCTTC.

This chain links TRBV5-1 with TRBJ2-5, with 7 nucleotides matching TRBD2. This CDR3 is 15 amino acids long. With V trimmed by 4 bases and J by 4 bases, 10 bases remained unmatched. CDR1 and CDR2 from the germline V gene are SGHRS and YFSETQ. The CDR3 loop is CASSRSGALGETQYF. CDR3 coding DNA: TGCGCCAGCAGCAGGAGCGGGGCCCTCGGAGAGACCCAGTACTTC.

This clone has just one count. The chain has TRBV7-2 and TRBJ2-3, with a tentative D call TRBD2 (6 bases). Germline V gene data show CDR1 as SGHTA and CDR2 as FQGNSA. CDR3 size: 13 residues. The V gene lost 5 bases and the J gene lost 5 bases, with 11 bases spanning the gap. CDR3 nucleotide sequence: TGTGCCAGCAGCCCGGGACTTCGAGATACGCAGTATTTT. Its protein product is CASSPGLRDTQYF.

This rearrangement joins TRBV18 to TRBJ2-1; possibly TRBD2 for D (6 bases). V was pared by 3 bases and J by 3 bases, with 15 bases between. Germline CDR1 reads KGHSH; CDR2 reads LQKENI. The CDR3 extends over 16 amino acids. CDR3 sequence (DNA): TGTGCCAGCTCACCTCTGCGGGACCGTCGCTACAATGAGCAGTTCTTC. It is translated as CASSPLRDRRYNEQFF.

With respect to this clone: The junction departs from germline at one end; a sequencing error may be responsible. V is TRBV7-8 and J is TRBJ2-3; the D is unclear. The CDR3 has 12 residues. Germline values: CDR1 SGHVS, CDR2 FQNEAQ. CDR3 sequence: CANSPRPDTQYF. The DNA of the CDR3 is TGTGCCAACAGCCCCCGACCGGATACGCAGTATTTT.

The CDR3 here is CASKSSGSTGELFF. CDR3 coding DNA: TGCGCCAGCAAAAGTAGCGGGAGCACCGGGGAGCTGTTTTTT. The rearrangement joins TRBV10-2 to TRBJ2-2; TRBD2 agrees at 9 bases. Losses at the gene ends were 7 bases for V and 4 bases for J; bases not matched to a gene: 4. Germline CDR1 WSHSY, CDR2 SAAADI. The CDR3 contains 14 residues.